The TCR beta chain described here comes from a study of blood T cell repertoires in COVID-19 (dated by TCRdb to about 2020). Regarding the study in general: Samples from collaborators originated in the United States, Italy and Spain and spanned both the acute and convalescent phases of COVID-19. Samples came from the ongoing ImmuneRACE study (first 160 participants) plus 1,254 subjects from 6 global collaborators. The prospective study material was composed of cDNA or gDNA derived from T cells, B-cell-depleted T cells, or PBMCs. The repertoires were released in a freely available public database meant as a resource for research on the immune response to SARS-CoV-2. Sample metadata almost always included a de-identified subject ID, COVID-19 status, age in years and sex. The dataset comprised deeply sampled blood TCRbeta repertoires from subjects exposed to, actively infected with, or recovered from COVID-19. Where available, HLA class I and class II types were obtained from metadata supplied by the sample provider rather than from assay-based typing.

Each collaborating institution followed its own protocols to collect whole blood in K2EDTA tubes. For TCRbeta analysis, collaborators shipped samples as frozen whole blood, isolated PBMCs, or DNA extracted from either of those sample types. TCRbeta CDR3 regions were amplified from genomic DNA using the immunoSEQ Assay, a bias-controlled multiplex PCR. In the paper's pipeline: The number of nucleated cells in each sample was estimated by amplification of reference gene primers within the assay. Sequence reads were collapsed and filtered to measure the absolute abundance of every unique TCRbeta CDR3 rearrangement. For each sample, productive Simpson clonality was calculated by taking the square root of Simpson's diversity index across productive rearrangements. The table was pulled from immuneACCESS by TCRdb, which kept in-frame rearrangements only. Such tables lose some clones; where checked, under half of the loss comes from unresolved V genes, and the rest has no known cause. The DNA was the basis for D and trimming; V, J and clone size are from that table. This sample is represented by approximately 75,000 clones; around 84% of them were singletons. The ten top clones hold almost 10% of the sample.

Regarding this clone: Its antigen has not been determined. No quality values exist for individual bases; no much larger clone is one base distant.

Between the V and J ends, shortened by 0 bases and 3 bases respectively, the junction contains 12 bases. The CDR1 and CDR2 encoded by the germline V gene are WSHSY and SAAADI. From cysteine to phenylalanine, the CDR3 is 15 amino acids long. Only the CDR3 portion is preserved as DNA: 45 bases, with reading frame beginning at the first base. The paper's findings and limits, for the study overall: How much clinical and demographic metadata was included differed by source and by participant, and the metadata was provided uncurated.

This clonotype was sampled from a woman older than 75 with acute or convalescent COVID-19. Recombination connected TRBV10-2 to TRBJ2-7, with no confidently assigned D gene. Sample: peripheral blood. The CDR3 here reads CASSESKTVLYEQYF. The nucleotides read TGCGCCAGCAGTGAGTCGAAAACAGTCCTCTACGAGCAGTACTTC.